Sequencing of this T cell receptor beta chain was carried out in a study of OX40 agonist ivuxolimab in advanced cancers. TCRdb's table, derived via immunoSEQ multiplex PCR, lists solely in-frame clones and lacks some. Here the sample spans under 95,000 clones, approximately 84% being singletons. General study points: There was clonal expansion of CD4+ and CD8+ blood T cells by week 6 at 0.1 to 3.0 mg/kg. At 0.1-3.0 mg/kg, partial responders had clonal expansion among the lowest observed. The study found that CD8+ T cells averaged more expanded clones than CD4+. The authors did not determine the antigen specificity of the expanded peripheral T cells.

Details on this clone: The target antigen is unknown.

This TCR derives from an adult with an advanced solid tumor such as melanoma, head and neck, liver or kidney cancer. Sequencing was performed on CD4+ or CD8+ T cells sorted from blood, taken in a trial of the OX40 agonist ivuxolimab.

CDR3 loop: CASRPGQGVKQYF. CDR3 bases: TGCGCCAGCAGGCCGGGACAGGGGGTTAAGCAGTACTTC. V is TRBV5-1 and J is TRBJ2-7; 11 bases fit TRBD1. The ends lost 5 bases at V and 8 bases at J; junction bases unmatched: 6. Germline CDR1 SGHRS, CDR2 YFSETQ. This CDR3 spans 13 amino acids.